A selection of T cell receptor beta chains follows, all from one sample in a study of regulatory T cells in long-lasting Graves disease. TCRdb re-analysed the multiplex PCR reads in MiXCR, keeping a single row per CDR3 protein. The table has hundreds of thousands of distinct CDR3 sequences, 15% seen once; the top ten hold approximately 21%. The sample here was peripheral blood mononuclear cells (PBMCs), taken at new diagnosis, from a patient treated with antithyroid drugs. The source of these receptors is a female donor with Graves disease. CDR3s include the opening cysteine and the closing phenylalanine or tryptophan. Each record gives: J gene, clone size, D gene, V gene, CDR3 DNA, CDR3 protein. A D gene is named only where the DNA matches it firmly. Size is stated for part of the rows, as once, few or many counts, or as a class when the clone is expanded.

>TRBJ2-1|-|TRBD2|TRBV4-1
TGTGCCAGCAGCCAGGGTCAGGGGCGGGGGGGACTCTACAATGAGCAGTTCTTC
CASSQGQGRGGLYNEQFF
>TRBJ1-3|many|TRBD1|TRBV11-2
TGTGCCAGCAGCTTCAGGGGGATCTCTGGAAACACCATATATTTT
CASSFRGISGNTIYF
>TRBJ2-7|many|TRBD1|TRBV28
TGTGCCAGCAGTTTCGGGACAGGGGGGCGTTTGAGGACCTACGAGCAGTACTTC
CASSFGTGGRLRTYEQYF
>TRBJ2-5|many|TRBD1|TRBV6-2/TRBV6-3
TGTGCCAGCAGTCCAGATACAGGGGGCATCGAGACCCAGTACTTC
CASSPDTGGIETQYF
>TRBJ2-3|many|TRBD2|TRBV20-1
TGCAGTGCTAGGACTAGCGGGAGGGCCAATGCCTTCACAGATACGCAGTATTTT
CSARTSGRANAFTDTQYF
>TRBJ2-7|few|-|TRBV12-3/TRBV12-4
TGTGCCAGCAGTTTAGCGTTAGGGACGTCGGGCCACGAGCAGTACTTC
CASSLALGTSGHEQYF
>TRBJ1-1|many|TRBD1|TRBV5-1
TGCGCCAGCGGCCGGGACAGGGGATTCAACACTGAAGCTTTCTTT
CASGRDRGFNTEAFF
>TRBJ2-2|-|TRBD2|TRBV6-1
TGTGCCAGCAGTACCGGGACTAGGCCCACCGGGGAGCTGTTTTTT
CASSTGTRPTGELFF
>TRBJ1-5|-|-|TRBV30
TGTGCCTGGAGTCGCTGGGGGGCCGGGGACAATCAGCCCCAGCATTTT
CAWSRWGAGDNQPQHF
>TRBJ2-2|many|TRBD2|TRBV28
TGTGCCAGCATCCCATGGCGGGAGGGAAGAAACACCGGGGAGCTGTTTTTT
CASIPWREGRNTGELFF
>TRBJ2-7|many|TRBD1|TRBV12-3/TRBV12-4
TGTGCCAGCAGTTTCGACGGGACAGGGGGCGCAGCCGGGTCCTACGAGCAGTACTTC
CASSFDGTGGAAGSYEQYF
>TRBJ1-3|few|-|TRBV9
TGTGCCAGCAGCCTGAATCAGGGGACTGGAAACACCATATATTTT
CASSLNQGTGNTIYF
>TRBJ1-2|once|TRBD1|TRBV28
TGTGCCAGCAGCACAGGCGGACAGGGGGGCGGCTACACCTTC
CASSTGGQGGGYTF
>TRBJ1-3|few|TRBD1|TRBV4-3
TGCGCCAGCAGCCAGGGACAGCACTCTGGAAACACCATATATTTT
CASSQGQHSGNTIYF
>TRBJ2-2|many|-|TRBV4-1
TGCGCCAGCAGCGATATTAAAAGGGTTACCGGGGAGCTGTTTTTT
CASSDIKRVTGELFF